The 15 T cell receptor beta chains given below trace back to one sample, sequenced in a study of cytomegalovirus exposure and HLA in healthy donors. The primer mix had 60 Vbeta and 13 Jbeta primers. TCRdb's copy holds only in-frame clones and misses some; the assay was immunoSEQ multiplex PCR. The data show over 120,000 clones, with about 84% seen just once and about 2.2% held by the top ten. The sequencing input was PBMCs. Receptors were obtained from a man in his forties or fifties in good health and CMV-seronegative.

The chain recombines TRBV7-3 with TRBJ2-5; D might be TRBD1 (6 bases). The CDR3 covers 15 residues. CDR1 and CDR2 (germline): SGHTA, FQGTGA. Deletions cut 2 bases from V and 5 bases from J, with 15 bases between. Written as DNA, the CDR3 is TGTGCCAGCAGCTTAGGGGGCAGTGAATTGGAGACCCAGTACTTC. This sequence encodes CASSLGGSELETQYF.

CDR3 sequence (DNA): TGTGCCAGTAGTATGGAACGCAGAGGTCAAGGAGGAAAACTGTTTTTT. It translates to CASSMERRGQGGKLFF. The V and J genes are TRBV19 and TRBJ1-4; no firm D call. V was cut by 3 bases and J by 10 bases, with 21 bases left in between. The germline CDR1 and CDR2 sequences are LNHDA and SQIVND (reference sequence). The length of the CDR3 is 16 residues.

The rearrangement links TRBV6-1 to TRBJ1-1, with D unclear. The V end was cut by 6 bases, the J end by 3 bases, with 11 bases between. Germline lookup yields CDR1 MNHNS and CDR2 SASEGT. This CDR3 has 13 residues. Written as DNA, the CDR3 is TGTGCCAGCAGGGGGAGGACGGACACTGAAGCTTTCTTT. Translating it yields CASRGRTDTEAFF.

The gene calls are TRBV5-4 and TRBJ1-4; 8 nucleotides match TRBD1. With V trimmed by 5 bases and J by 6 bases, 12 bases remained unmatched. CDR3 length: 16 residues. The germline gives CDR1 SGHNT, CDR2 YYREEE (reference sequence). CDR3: CASSPSSGQGYEKLFF. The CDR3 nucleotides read TGTGCCAGCAGTCCGTCTTCAGGACAGGGATATGAAAAACTGTTTTTT.

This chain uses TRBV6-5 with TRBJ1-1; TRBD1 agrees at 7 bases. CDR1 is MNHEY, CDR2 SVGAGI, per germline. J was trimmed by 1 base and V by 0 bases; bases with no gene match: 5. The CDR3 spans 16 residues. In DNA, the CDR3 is TGTGCCAGCAGTTACTCAGGGGGCTGGGAGAACACTGAAGCTTTCTTT. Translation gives CASSYSGGWENTEAFF.

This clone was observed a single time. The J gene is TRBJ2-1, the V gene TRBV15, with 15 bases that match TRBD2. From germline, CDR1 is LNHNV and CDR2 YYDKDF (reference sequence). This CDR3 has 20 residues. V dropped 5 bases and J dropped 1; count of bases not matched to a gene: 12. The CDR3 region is CATSSTRTSGGAASYNEQFF. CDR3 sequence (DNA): TGTGCCACCAGCTCCACTAGGACTAGCGGGGGGGCCGCATCCTACAATGAGCAGTTCTTC.

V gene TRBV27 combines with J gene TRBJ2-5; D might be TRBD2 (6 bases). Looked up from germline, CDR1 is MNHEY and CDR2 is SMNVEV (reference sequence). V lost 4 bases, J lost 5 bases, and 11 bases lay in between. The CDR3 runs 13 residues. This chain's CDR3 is CASSSGRGETQYF. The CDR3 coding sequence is TGTGCCAGCAGTTCCGGGAGAGGGGAGACCCAGTACTTC.

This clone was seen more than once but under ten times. The CDR3 here is CASSYRVVDNEQFF. CDR3 DNA: TGTGCCAGCAGTTACCGGGTTGTCGACAATGAGCAGTTCTTC. This chain uses TRBV6-5 with TRBJ2-1, with D hard to call. Per germline, CDR1 MNHEY and CDR2 SVGAGI. This CDR3 region has 14 residues. Trimming left V 2 bases short and J 5 bases short, with 10 bases between.

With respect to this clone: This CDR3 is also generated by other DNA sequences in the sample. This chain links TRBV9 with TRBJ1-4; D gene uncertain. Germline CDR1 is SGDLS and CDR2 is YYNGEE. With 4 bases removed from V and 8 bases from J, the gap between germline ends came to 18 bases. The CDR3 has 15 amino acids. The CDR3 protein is CASSPRRGIGEKLFF. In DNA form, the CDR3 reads TGTGCCAGCAGCCCCCGGCGGGGAATTGGGGAAAAACTGTTTTTT.

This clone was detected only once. In DNA form, the CDR3 reads TGTGCCAGTAGTATCGGACAGCCCATGAACACTGAAGCTTTCTTT. Protein product: CASSIGQPMNTEAFF. This chain links TRBV19 with TRBJ1-1, with D perhaps TRBD1 (6 bases). The ends were cut back, 3 bases at V and 0 bases at J, with 11 bases in the middle. Germline assignment: CDR1 LNHDA and CDR2 SQIVND (reference sequence). There are 15 residues in the CDR3. Combining the CDR3 with reference TRBV19 and TRBJ1-1 gives the whole variable domain DGGITQSPKYLFRKEGQNVTLSCEQNLNHDAMYWYRQDPGQGLRLIYYSQIVNDFQKGDIAEGYSVSREKKESFPLTVTSAQKNPTAFYLCASSIGQPMNTEAFFGQGTRLTVV.

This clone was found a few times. The CDR3 loop reads CASSPGTGYFTDTQYF. Written as DNA, the CDR3 is TGTGCCAGCAGTCCCGGGACAGGTTACTTCACAGATACGCAGTATTTT. This chain uses TRBV7-3 with TRBJ2-3, with 8 bases aligning to TRBD1. Germline lookup yields CDR1 SGHTA and CDR2 FQGTGA. The CDR3 contains 16 residues. With 6 bases clipped from V and 2 bases from J, the junction kept 10 bases outside the gene matches.

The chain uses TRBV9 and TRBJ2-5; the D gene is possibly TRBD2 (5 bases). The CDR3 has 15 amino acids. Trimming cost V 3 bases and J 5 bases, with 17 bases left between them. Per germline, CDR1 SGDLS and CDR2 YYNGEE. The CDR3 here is CASSAGRGQRETQYF. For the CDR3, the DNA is TGTGCCAGCAGCGCTGGTCGAGGGCAGCGGGAGACCCAGTACTTC. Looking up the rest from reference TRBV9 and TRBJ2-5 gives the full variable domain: DSGVTQTPKHLITATGQRVTLRCSPRSGDLSVYWYQQSLDQGLQFLIQYYNGEERAKGNILERFSAQQFPDLHSELNLSSLELGDSALYFCASSAGRGQRETQYFGPGTRLLVL.

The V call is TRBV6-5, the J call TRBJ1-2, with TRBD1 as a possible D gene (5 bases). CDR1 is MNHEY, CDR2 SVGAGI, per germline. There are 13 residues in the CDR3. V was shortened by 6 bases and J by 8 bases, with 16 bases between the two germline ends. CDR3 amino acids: CASRAQGRLGYTF. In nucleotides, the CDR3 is TGTGCCAGCAGAGCCCAGGGTCGGCTGGGCTACACCTTC.

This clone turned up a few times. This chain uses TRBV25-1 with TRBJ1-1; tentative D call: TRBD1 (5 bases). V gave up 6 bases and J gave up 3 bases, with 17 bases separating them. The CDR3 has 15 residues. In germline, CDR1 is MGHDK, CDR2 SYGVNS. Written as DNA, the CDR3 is TGTGCCAGCAGCTCTATCGGGGGAGGATACACTGAAGCTTTCTTT. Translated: CASSSIGGGYTEAFF.

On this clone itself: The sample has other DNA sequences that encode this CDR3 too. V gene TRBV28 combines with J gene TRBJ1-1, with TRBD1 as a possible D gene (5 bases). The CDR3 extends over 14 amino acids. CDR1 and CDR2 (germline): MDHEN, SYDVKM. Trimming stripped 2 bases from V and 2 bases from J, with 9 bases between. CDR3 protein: CASSLAGVNTEAFF. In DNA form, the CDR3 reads TGTGCCAGCAGTTTAGCGGGGGTCAACACTGAAGCTTTCTTT.